Listed here are 28 T cell receptor beta chains from one sample, sequenced in a study of control samples from healthy donors and cancer patients. The data were produced by immunoSEQ multiplex PCR, yet TCRdb's version contains in-frame clones alone and is incomplete. The table lists about 120,000 clones, approximately 87% of them singletons, with 9.5% to 13% in the top ten. The sample comprised blood. These receptors were obtained from a man younger than 45 in good health.

This rearrangement joins TRBV2 to TRBJ2-3; 10 bases map to TRBD1. Germline trimming cut 9 bases from V and 3 bases from J; bases unmatched to any gene: 9. Germline CDR1 and CDR2: SNHLY and FYNNEI. CDR3 length: 15 amino acids. CDR3 region: CASVPGTGETDTQYF. The CDR3 DNA reads TGTGCCAGTGTCCCCGGGACAGGGGAGACAGATACGCAGTATTTT.

V is TRBV30 and J is TRBJ2-2; D possibly corresponds to TRBD2 (5 bases). Trimming removed 0 bases at V and 0 bases at J, with 17 bases between. The germline V gene encodes CDR1 GTSNPN and CDR2 SVGIG (reference sequence). There are 18 residues in the CDR3. As DNA, the CDR3 is TGTGCCTGGAGTGTAAGGATAATCCGGGAAGCGAACACCGGGGAGCTGTTTTTT. It encodes CAWSVRIIREANTGELFF.

This sequence joins TRBV30 and TRBJ1-1; the match to TRBD1 covers 7 bases. The trim removed 2 bases at V and 5 bases at J, leaving 8 bases unmatched. The CDR3 covers 14 residues. CDR1 is GTSNPN, CDR2 SVGIG, per germline (reference sequence). Written as DNA, the CDR3 is TGTGCCTGGAGTACCCACAGGGGCAGAACTGAAGCTTTCTTT. Translation gives CAWSTHRGRTEAFF.

The chain uses TRBV7-9 and TRBJ1-2, with a possible D match to TRBD1 (6 bases). V gave up 1 base and J gave up 8 bases, with 14 bases separating them. Germline CDR1 is SEHNR and CDR2 is FQNEAQ (reference sequence). The CDR3 is made up of 14 amino acids. The CDR3: CASSLDAGGRGYTF. In DNA, the CDR3 is TGTGCCAGCAGCTTAGATGCGGGGGGCCGAGGCTACACCTTC.

The chain carries TRBV27 and TRBJ2-3, with D tentatively TRBD2 (6 bases). Germline V gene sequence: CDR1 MNHEY, CDR2 SMNVEV (reference sequence). The CDR3 runs to 13 residues. V shed 2 bases and J shed 3 bases, with 6 bases lying between them. The CDR3 loop reads CASSLAGTDTQYF. In nucleotides, the CDR3 is TGTGCCAGCAGTTTAGCGGGGACAGATACGCAGTATTTT.

The chain uses TRBV7-6 and TRBJ1-3; 8 bases fit TRBD1. Looked up from germline, CDR1 is SGHVS and CDR2 is FNYEAQ. Losses at the gene ends were 4 bases for V and 9 bases for J; bases not matched to a gene: 20. The CDR3 has 18 amino acids. The CDR3 here is CASSSPRRDRMQRRTIYF. The CDR3 nucleotides are TGTGCCAGCAGCTCCCCACGGCGGGACAGGATGCAACGCCGCACCATATATTTT.

The gene calls are TRBV9 and TRBJ2-1; 12 nucleotides line up with TRBD2. V lost 4 bases and J lost 0; bases outside the gene matches: 2. The CDR3 sequence is 16 residues long. Germline loops: CDR1 SGDLS, CDR2 YYNGEE. The CDR3 nucleotides are TGTGCCAGCAGCAAACTAGCGGGGGGCTCCTACAATGAGCAGTTCTTC. It translates to CASSKLAGGSYNEQFF.

This rearrangement joins TRBV4-1 to TRBJ1-1, with TRBD1 matching 7 bases. The germline gives CDR1 MGHRA, CDR2 YSYEKL. There are 17 residues in the CDR3. The V and J ends lost 3 bases and 0 bases, in that order; junction bases with no gene match: 10. CDR3 region: CASSQGALGQMNTEAFF. The DNA for the CDR3 is TGCGCCAGCAGCCAGGGAGCTTTGGGACAGATGAACACTGAAGCTTTCTTT.

The rearrangement joins TRBV5-1 to TRBJ2-7; 11 bases line up with TRBD1. Germline-derived CDR1 and CDR2 are SGHRS and YFSETQ. J gave up 3 bases and V 4 bases, and 3 bases lay outside the gene matches. This CDR3 region has 14 residues. The CDR3 reads CASSLGTGGYEQYF. DNA of the CDR3: TGCGCCAGCAGCCTAGGGACAGGGGGCTACGAGCAGTACTTC.

The rearrangement links TRBV24-1 to TRBJ2-1, with 10 bases lining up with TRBD1. The CDR3 totals 15 residues. Per the germline V gene, CDR1 is KGHDR and CDR2 is SFDVKD. Germline trimming cut 9 bases from V and 9 bases from J; bases unmatched to any gene: 13. The CDR3 nucleotides are TGTGCCACCGCCCGATCGGGACAGGGGCTTCTTGAGCAGTTCTTC. Its translation: CATARSGQGLLEQFF.

This clone was seen more than once but under ten times. This chain joins TRBV12-3 or TRBV12-4 and TRBJ1-2; D unresolved. The CDR3 totals 13 residues. V lost 8 bases and J lost 6, with 16 bases in between. CDR3 residues: CASAWTVIHGYTF. DNA of the CDR3: TGTGCCAGCGCCTGGACTGTTATTCATGGCTACACCTTC.

This clone was seen a single time. V is TRBV5-5 and J is TRBJ1-1, with D tentatively TRBD1 (5 bases). From germline, CDR1 is SGHKS and CDR2 YYEKEE (reference sequence). Deletions cut 4 bases from V and 7 bases from J, with 14 bases between. This CDR3 spans 13 amino acids. CDR3 residues: CASSQNDRFEAFF. CDR3 bases: TGTGCCAGCAGCCAAAACGACAGATTTGAAGCTTTCTTT. The entire variable domain, with the rest obtained from reference TRBV5-5 and TRBJ1-1, is as follows: DAGVTQSPTHLIKTRGQQVTLRCSPISGHKSVSWYQQVLGQGPQFIFQYYEKEERGRGNFPDRFSARQFPNYSSELNVNALLLGDSALYLCASSQNDRFEAFFGQGTRLTVV.

The rearrangement joins TRBV5-1 to TRBJ2-5; 11 positions match TRBD1. Trimming took 3 bases from V and 5 from J; bases not matched to a gene: 6. Germline V CDR1 and CDR2: SGHRS, YFSETQ. The CDR3 runs 15 residues. CDR3 protein: CASSSRTGGIETQYF. Written as DNA, the CDR3 is TGCGCCAGCAGCTCACGGACAGGGGGCATTGAGACCCAGTACTTC.

V usage is TRBV6-5 and J usage is TRBJ2-7; D may be TRBD2 (6 bases). The CDR3 consists of 15 residues. CDR1 MNHEY and CDR2 SVGAGI come from the germline V gene. The germline V and J ends were trimmed by 10 bases and 0 bases, with 19 bases remaining between them. CDR3 DNA: TGTGCCACCTCACTAGGGCGGGGAGGCTCCTACGAGCAGTACGTC. This gives the protein CATSLGRGGSYEQYV.

The V gene is TRBV19, the J gene TRBJ2-6; D is ambiguous. In germline, CDR1 is LNHDA, CDR2 SQIVND (reference sequence). CDR3 size: 15 residues. The V and J ends lost 8 bases and 2 bases respectively, with 13 bases between them. The CDR3 coding sequence is TGTGCCAGTGGGCTCGACCCCGCTGGGGCCAACGTCCTGACTTTC. Translation: CASGLDPAGANVLTF.

This clone showed up just once. V is TRBV29-1 and J is TRBJ1-1, with TRBD1 matching 9 bases. CDR3 size: 15 residues. Germline CDR1 SQVTM, CDR2 ANQGSEA. V lost 4 bases, J lost 0 bases, and 6 bases stayed unmatched. The CDR3 DNA reads as TGCAGCGTTGGAGAGGGACAGGGAATGAACACTGAAGCTTTCTTT. Amino acids: CSVGEGQGMNTEAFF.

This chain connects TRBV29-1 to TRBJ2-7; no clear D gene. The ends were cut back, 4 bases at V and 1 base at J, with 11 bases in the middle. This CDR3 has 13 amino acids. Per the germline V gene, CDR1 is SQVTM and CDR2 is ANQGSEA. CDR3 region: CSVVRPLSYEQYF. The CDR3 DNA reads as TGCAGCGTTGTTCGGCCCCTGTCCTACGAGCAGTACTTC.

V usage is TRBV5-8 and J usage is TRBJ2-5, with D perhaps TRBD2 (6 bases). Trimming stripped 0 bases from V and 2 bases from J, with 14 bases between. The germline CDR1 and CDR2 sequences are SGHTS and YDEGEE. The CDR3 has 16 amino acids. The CDR3 region has the DNA TGTGCCAGCAGCTTGGGACGGGGACTCCCACAAGAGACCCAGTACTTC. Its translation is CASSLGRGLPQETQYF.

The J gene is TRBJ1-6, the V gene TRBV21-1; TRBD1 is the table's D call, not checked against the DNA. TRBV21-1 is a known pseudogene. The CDR3 has 15 residues. The CDR3 reads CASSRGGQENSPLHF. CDR3 in DNA: TGTGCCAGCAGCAGGGGTGGACAGGAGAATTCACCCCTCCACTTT.

The chain recombines TRBV2 with TRBJ1-1, with D uncertain. The V gene's germline CDR1 is SNHLY and CDR2 FYNNEI. V dropped 4 bases and J dropped 11 bases, with 17 bases sitting between them. This CDR3 has 13 residues. CDR3 sequence reads: CASSVEQELGAFF. The CDR3 DNA sequence: TGTGCCAGCAGTGTGGAGCAGGAACTAGGGGCTTTCTTT.

V gene TRBV2 combines with J gene TRBJ1-3; D is unresolved. V was pared by 7 bases and J by 0 bases, with 13 bases between. The CDR3 extends over 15 amino acids. Germline CDR1 SNHLY, CDR2 FYNNEI. The DNA of the CDR3 is TGTGCCAGCACCCCCGAAACAGTCTCTGGAAACACCATATATTTT. Amino acid sequence: CASTPETVSGNTIYF.

J is TRBJ2-1 and V is TRBV30, with 8 bases identical to TRBD2. J gave up 10 bases and V 3 bases, and 5 bases lay outside the gene matches. The CDR3 extends over 12 amino acids. Germline CDR1 and CDR2: GTSNPN and SVGIG (reference sequence). The CDR3 DNA reads TGTGCCTGGAGAGTTATAGCGGGGGAGCAGTTCTTC. It is translated as CAWRVIAGEQFF.

The V call is TRBV18, the J call TRBJ1-6; a possible D gene is TRBD1 (6 bases). From germline, CDR1 is KGHSH and CDR2 LQKENI. The CDR3 loop spans 15 amino acids. V was clipped by 3 bases and J by 5 bases, with 11 bases between them. CDR3 protein: CASSPSGTNNSPLHF. For the CDR3, the DNA is TGTGCCAGCTCACCGTCCGGGACAAATAATTCACCCCTCCACTTT.

The chain couples TRBV4-1 to TRBJ2-3; D is perhaps TRBD2 (6 bases). This CDR3 has 15 amino acids. Germline CDR1 and CDR2: MGHRA and YSYEKL. V lost 2 bases and J 4 bases, leaving 13 bases between the germline ends. CDR3 sequence reads: CASSQQTRNSDTQYF. Here the CDR3 DNA reads TGCGCCAGCAGCCAACAGACTAGAAATTCAGATACGCAGTATTTT.

The chain links TRBV12-3 or TRBV12-4 to TRBJ2-7, with D tentatively TRBD2 (6 bases). The V and J ends lost 4 bases and 7 bases respectively, with 14 bases between them. This CDR3 comprises 13 residues. The CDR3 DNA sequence: TGTGCCAGCAGTTCCGGGTACGGGGGAGAGCAGTACGTC. Its translation is CASSSGYGGEQYV.

The chain joins TRBV19 to TRBJ1-6; D is ambiguous. This CDR3 spans 14 amino acids. V was trimmed by 1 base and J by 9 bases, leaving 10 bases between them. In germline, CDR1 is LNHDA, CDR2 SQIVND (reference sequence). The CDR3 reads CASSIGVESSPLHF. The CDR3 bases are TGTGCCAGTAGTATAGGAGTGGAGAGTTCACCCCTCCACTTT.

The rearrangement uses TRBV5-6 and TRBJ1-5; 7 bases align to TRBD1. Trimming took 4 bases from V and 3 from J; bases not matched to a gene: 4. CDR3 length: 14 residues. Germline CDR1 reads SGHDT; CDR2 reads YYEEEE. The CDR3 spells CASSAGQFNQPQHF. The CDR3 DNA sequence: TGTGCCAGCAGCGCGGGACAGTTCAATCAGCCCCAGCATTTT.

V usage is TRBV7-2 and J usage is TRBJ1-2; D is unclear. The germline V gene encodes CDR1 SGHTA and CDR2 FQGNSA. V was trimmed by 4 bases and J by 5 bases, leaving 5 bases between them. The CDR3 sequence is 11 residues long. The CDR3 DNA follows: TGTGCCAGCAGCTCCACTTATGGCTACACCTTC. As protein: CASSSTYGYTF.